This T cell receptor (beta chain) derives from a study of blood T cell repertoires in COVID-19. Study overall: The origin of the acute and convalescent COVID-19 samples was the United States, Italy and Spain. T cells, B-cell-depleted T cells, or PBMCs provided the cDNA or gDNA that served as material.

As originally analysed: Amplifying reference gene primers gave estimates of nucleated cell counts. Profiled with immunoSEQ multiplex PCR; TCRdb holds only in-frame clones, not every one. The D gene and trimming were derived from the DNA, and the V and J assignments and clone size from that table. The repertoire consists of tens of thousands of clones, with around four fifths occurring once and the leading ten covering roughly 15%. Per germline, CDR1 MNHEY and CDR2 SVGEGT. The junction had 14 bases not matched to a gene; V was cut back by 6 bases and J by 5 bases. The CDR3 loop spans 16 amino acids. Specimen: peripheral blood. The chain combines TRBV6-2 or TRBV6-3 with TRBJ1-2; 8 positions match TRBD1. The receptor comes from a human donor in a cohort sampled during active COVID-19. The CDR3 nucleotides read TGTGCCAGCAGCAAACAGTCCGCAGGACAGGGATATGGCTACACCTTC. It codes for CASSKQSAGQGYGYTF.